One and the same sample provided the 26 T cell receptor beta chains below, sequenced in a study of blood T cell repertoires in COVID-19. Using immunoSEQ multiplex PCR, the repertoire was profiled, and TCRdb retains in-frame clones only, with some absent. This table holds around 120,000 clones, about nine tenths found once. Sequencing was performed on peripheral blood. These receptors all stem from a human donor with active COVID-19. The donor label of this sample is uncertain.

The chain couples TRBV11-1 to TRBJ2-2; perhaps TRBD1 as D (6 bases). Trimming took 1 base from V and 6 from J, leaving 15 bases between them. Germline values: CDR1 SGHAT, CDR2 FQDESV (reference sequence). The CDR3 contains 16 residues. The CDR3 here is CASSLVVAGVPGELFF. CDR3 DNA sequence: TGTGCCAGCAGCTTAGTAGTGGCAGGGGTCCCCGGGGAGCTGTTTTTT.

This chain uses TRBV6-5 with TRBJ1-6; perhaps TRBD1 as D (6 bases). Trimming took off 2 bases at V and 7 bases at J, with 12 bases between the two ends. The CDR3 is made up of 15 amino acids. Germline CDR1 is MNHEY and CDR2 is SVGAGI. CDR3 protein: CASSYGRGGNSPLHF. As DNA, the CDR3 is TGTGCCAGCAGTTACGGTAGGGGGGGGAATTCACCCCTCCACTTT.

The chain combines TRBV29-1 with TRBJ2-2; tentatively, D is TRBD2 (5 bases). The length of the CDR3 is 15 residues. In germline, CDR1 is SQVTM, CDR2 ANQGSEA. V was clipped by 5 bases and J by 5 bases, with 18 bases between them. CDR3 coding DNA: TGCAGCGTTTTCCTTCGGGGAGATGGTACCGGGGAGCTGTTTTTT. Its protein is CSVFLRGDGTGELFF.

The rearrangement links TRBV29-1 to TRBJ1-2; 7 nucleotides match TRBD1. Germline V CDR1 and CDR2: SQVTM, ANQGSEA. The V and J ends lost 8 bases and 0 bases, in that order; junction bases with no gene match: 15. The CDR3 is made up of 16 amino acids. The CDR3 is CSIYYRDREANYGYTF. CDR3 nucleotide sequence: TGCAGCATTTACTATCGTGACAGGGAAGCTAACTATGGCTACACCTTC. The full variable domain, its missing parts supplied by reference TRBV29-1 and TRBJ1-2, is SAVISQKPSRDICQRGTSLTIQCQVDSQVTMMFWYRQQPGQSLTLIATANQGSEATYESGFVIDKFPISRPNLTFSTLTVSNMSPEDSSIYLCSIYYRDREANYGYTFGSGTRLTVV.

The rearrangement joins TRBV7-8 to TRBJ2-7; D remains unclear. The CDR3 spans 14 residues. CDR1 and CDR2 from the germline V gene are SGHVS and FQNEAQ. Deletions cut 1 base from V and 2 bases from J, with 9 bases between. This CDR3 is CASSLGWSTYEQYF. CDR3 DNA: TGTGCCAGCAGCTTAGGGTGGAGCACCTACGAGCAGTACTTC.

This sequence joins TRBV6-6 and TRBJ2-1; 8 bases map to TRBD2. CDR1 is MNHNY and CDR2 is SVGAGI in the germline V gene (reference sequence). The CDR3 runs to 11 residues. Trimming at V came to 8 bases and at J to 8 bases, leaving 2 bases not matched to a gene. The CDR3, as DNA: TGTGCCAGCCGGGAGGGAGATGAGCAGTTCTTC. Amino acid sequence: CASREGDEQFF.

The chain has TRBV21-1 and TRBJ2-3; the DNA was not compared with TRBD2, the D call given in the table. TRBV21-1 is a pseudogene segment. The CDR3 sequence is 19 residues long. The CDR3: CASSLSGTSGGAGTDTQYF. DNA for the CDR3: TGTGCCAGCAGCCTATCTGGGACTAGCGGGGGGGCCGGCACAGATACGCAGTATTTT.

The chain combines TRBV18 with TRBJ1-5, with TRBD1 matching over 8 bases. Trimming cost V 4 bases and J 4 bases; bases outside gene matches: 9. The germline V gene has CDR1 KGHSH and CDR2 LQKENI. The CDR3 contains 16 residues. As DNA, the CDR3 is TGTGCCAGCTCACTGGGGACAGGAGAGGTGAATCAGCCCCAGCATTTT. Translation gives CASSLGTGEVNQPQHF.

J is TRBJ1-2 and V is TRBV19; 9 nucleotides match TRBD1. The germline CDR1 and CDR2 sequences are LNHDA and SQIVND (reference sequence). The CDR3 spans 13 residues. Losses at the gene ends were 3 bases for V and 5 bases for J; bases not matched to a gene: 1. CDR3 DNA: TGTGCCAGTAGTATTGGGACAGGGTATGGCTACACCTTC. This gives the protein CASSIGTGYGYTF.

The genes are TRBV27 and TRBJ1-2, with a possible D match to TRBD1 (5 bases). The CDR3 consists of 14 residues. V was clipped by 5 bases and J by 5 bases, with 15 bases between them. Germline V gene lookup returns CDR1 MNHEY and CDR2 SMNVEV (reference sequence). The CDR3 sequence: CASSPRQPLYGYTF. Here the CDR3 DNA reads TGTGCCAGCAGTCCCCGACAGCCGCTTTATGGCTACACCTTC.

This clone was observed a single time. The chain is built from TRBV11-2 and TRBJ2-7; TRBD1 matches 8 bases. Germline-derived CDR1 and CDR2 are SGHAT and FQNNGV. Germline trimming cut 5 bases from V and 5 bases from J; bases unmatched to any gene: 14. This CDR3 is built from 16 residues. CDR3 loop: CASSGSAGGMVNEQYF. The CDR3, as DNA: TGTGCCAGCAGCGGGAGCGCAGGGGGCATGGTAAACGAGCAGTACTTC.

This clone came up once. The J gene is TRBJ2-7, the V gene TRBV6-2 or TRBV6-3; 9 bases fit TRBD1. Germline values: CDR1 MNHEY, CDR2 SVGEGT. The CDR3 sequence is 16 residues long. Trimming took 5 bases from V and 2 from J; bases not matched to a gene: 10. The CDR3 spells CASSPGDRVSPYEQYF. The CDR3 DNA follows: TGTGCCAGCAGTCCCGGGGACAGGGTTTCCCCCTACGAGCAGTACTTC.

The rearrangement uses TRBV2 and TRBJ2-3; 10 bases fit TRBD2. The germline gives CDR1 SNHLY, CDR2 FYNNEI. Trimming took 6 bases from V and 5 from J; bases not matched to a gene: 8. This CDR3 spans 15 amino acids. The chain's CDR3 is CASSLTSGIGDTQYF. In DNA form, the CDR3 reads TGTGCCAGCAGCCTTACTAGCGGGATCGGAGATACGCAGTATTTT.

The V gene is TRBV18, the J gene TRBJ2-7, with D uncertain. Between the trimmed V and J ends, which lost 2 bases and 4 bases, there was a span of 9 bases. The germline CDR1 and CDR2 sequences are KGHSH and LQKENI. CDR3 length equals 13 residues. This CDR3 is CASSPIERYEQYF. In DNA form, the CDR3 reads TGTGCCAGCTCACCAATAGAACGATACGAGCAGTACTTC.

This clone appeared a few times. The chain couples TRBV5-6 to TRBJ2-7, with TRBD1 matching 11 bases. This CDR3 region has 14 residues. The V gene end was trimmed by 3 bases and the J gene end by 2 bases; junction bases not matched to a gene: 1. The germline V gene has CDR1 SGHDT and CDR2 YYEEEE. The CDR3 protein is CASSSGQGAYEQYF. CDR3 bases: TGTGCCAGCAGCTCGGGACAGGGGGCCTACGAGCAGTACTTC.

The chain couples TRBV7-3 to TRBJ2-5, with 11 nucleotides matching TRBD2. Trimming took 5 bases from V and 1 from J; bases not matched to a gene: 6. The length of the CDR3 is 16 residues. The germline V gene encodes CDR1 SGHTA and CDR2 FQGTGA. CDR3 loop: CASSLGGTSGQETQYF. In nucleotides, the CDR3 is TGTGCCAGCAGCCTGGGGGGGACTAGCGGCCAAGAGACCCAGTACTTC.

The chain is built from TRBV18 and TRBJ2-5; 8 nucleotides agree with TRBD2. CDR1 and CDR2 from the germline V gene are KGHSH and LQKENI. CDR3 length: 16 amino acids. V lost 3 bases and J lost 0; bases outside the gene matches: 6. CDR3 sequence reads: CASSPKLRGDQETQYF. The CDR3 bases are TGTGCCAGCTCACCGAAACTGCGGGGGGACCAAGAGACCCAGTACTTC.

The V and J genes are TRBV15 and TRBJ1-4; D is perhaps TRBD1 (5 bases). In germline, CDR1 is LNHNV, CDR2 YYDKDF (reference sequence). This CDR3 has 15 residues. V lost 0 bases to trimming and J lost 4 bases, with 9 bases between them. CDR3 DNA sequence: TGTGCCACCAGCAGAGAGGGGCAGATTAATGAAAAACTGTTTTTT. It is translated as CATSREGQINEKLFF.

The rearrangement uses TRBV7-2 and TRBJ1-5; the D gene is possibly TRBD1 (5 bases). The germline V gene encodes CDR1 SGHTA and CDR2 FQGNSA. The CDR3 runs 14 residues. Trimming removed 1 base at V and 7 bases at J, with 11 bases between. The CDR3 DNA reads as TGTGCCAGCAGCTTAGTCCAGGGCAGGCAGCCCCAGCATTTT. Its translation is CASSLVQGRQPQHF.

The chain employs TRBV2 and TRBJ2-5; TRBD1 aligns across 10 bases. The length of the CDR3 is 13 residues. Germline trimming cut 8 bases from V and 4 bases from J; bases unmatched to any gene: 4. CDR1 and CDR2 (germline): SNHLY, FYNNEI. Here the CDR3 reads CASGRDRGETQYF. In nucleotides, the CDR3 is TGTGCCAGCGGACGGGACAGGGGAGAGACCCAGTACTTC.

The rearrangement joins TRBV6-2 or TRBV6-3 to TRBJ2-7; no clear D gene. Deletions cut 5 bases from V and 6 bases from J, with 14 bases between. The germline CDR1 and CDR2 sequences are MNHEY and SVGEGT. The CDR3 has 13 residues. The CDR3 protein is CASSPLTIGEQYF. The CDR3, as DNA: TGTGCCAGCAGTCCACTTACTATCGGCGAGCAGTACTTC.

This sequence joins TRBV5-1 and TRBJ1-3; a possible D gene is TRBD1 (6 bases). Germline V CDR1 and CDR2: SGHRS, YFSETQ. CDR3 length: 16 residues. V gave up 4 bases and J gave up 3 bases, with 17 bases separating them. The CDR3: CASSTGQFVGGNTIYF. DNA of the CDR3: TGCGCCAGCAGCACAGGACAGTTTGTCGGTGGAAACACCATATATTTT.

The chain joins TRBV24-1 to TRBJ2-5, with TRBD1 matching 11 bases. Unmatched junction bases numbered 5, after V lost 4 bases and J lost 5 bases. The germline gives CDR1 KGHDR, CDR2 SFDVKD. This CDR3 is built from 15 residues. The CDR3 loop is CATSDAGTGGETQYF. The CDR3 DNA reads as TGTGCCACCAGTGACGCCGGGACAGGGGGGGAGACCCAGTACTTC.

The V gene is TRBV4-3, the J gene TRBJ2-3; 11 bases agree with TRBD2. Germline lookup yields CDR1 LGHNA and CDR2 YSLEER. After removal of 0 bases from V and 3 bases from J, the junction contained 2 bases not matched to a gene. CDR3 length: 16 amino acids. CDR3 sequence (DNA): TGCGCCAGCAGCCAAGATAGCGGGGGGGTAACAGATACGCAGTATTTT. It encodes CASSQDSGGVTDTQYF.

The rearrangement links TRBV7-2 to TRBJ2-7; 9 bases map to TRBD2. Germline V CDR1 and CDR2: SGHTA, FQGNSA. V lost 3 bases, J lost 0 bases, and 3 bases stayed unmatched. The CDR3 has 15 residues. This CDR3 reads CASSLAGGSSYEQYF. CDR3 coding DNA: TGTGCCAGCAGCTTGGCGGGGGGGAGCTCCTACGAGCAGTACTTC.

The chain joins TRBV19 to TRBJ2-3, with TRBD2 matching over 9 bases. V trimming: 5 bases; J trimming: 0 bases; junction bases outside the gene matches: 12. The CDR3 consists of 18 residues. Germline CDR1 LNHDA, CDR2 SQIVND (reference sequence). CDR3 amino acids: CASSLTSTSGASTDTQYF. For the CDR3, the DNA is TGTGCCAGTAGTCTCACCTCGACTAGCGGAGCTAGCACAGATACGCAGTATTTT.